Presented here are 17 T cell receptor beta chains from one specimen sequenced in a study of blood T cell repertoires in COVID-19. Sequenced by immunoSEQ multiplex PCR; TCRdb stores in-frame clones only, minus some. The sample yields around 260,000 clones, over 70% seen once. The sample comprised peripheral blood. Receptor source: a woman aged 40 to 50 who had recovered from COVID-19.

The V gene is TRBV7-2, the J gene TRBJ2-7, with D unresolved. The V end was cut by 4 bases, the J end by 7 bases, with 11 bases between. CDR3 length: 12 amino acids. CDR1 SGHTA and CDR2 FQGNSA come from the germline V gene. The CDR3 here is CASSSLPREQYF. DNA for the CDR3: TGTGCCAGCAGCTCTCTCCCGCGGGAGCAGTACTTC.

The chain uses TRBV5-1 and TRBJ2-2, with 7 bases matching TRBD1. CDR1 SGHRS and CDR2 YFSETQ come from the germline V gene. There are 18 residues in the CDR3. With 0 bases clipped from V and 3 bases from J, the junction kept 11 bases outside the gene matches. CDR3 DNA sequence: TGCGCCAGCAGCTTGGTTCTCAGGGGGTCGGTGGACACCGGGGAGCTGTTTTTT. Translation gives CASSLVLRGSVDTGELFF.

The rearrangement links TRBV4-3 to TRBJ1-4; D not certain. The CDR3 spans 15 residues. Deletions cut 0 bases from V and 8 bases from J, with 13 bases between. Per the germline V gene, CDR1 is LGHNA and CDR2 is YSLEER. CDR3 residues: CASSQDGGRGEKLFF. CDR3 in DNA: TGCGCCAGCAGCCAAGATGGAGGACGAGGGGAAAAACTGTTTTTT.

The V gene is TRBV12-3 or TRBV12-4, the J gene TRBJ1-1; the D gene is possibly TRBD1 (5 bases). The CDR3 has 12 residues. V lost 5 bases to trimming and J lost 7 bases, with 11 bases between them. CDR3 sequence: CASSHNRGEAFF. CDR3 DNA sequence: TGTGCCAGCAGTCATAATAGGGGTGAAGCTTTCTTT.

This clone came up a few times. This rearrangement joins TRBV7-2 to TRBJ1-2, with TRBD1 identical over 9 bases. V lost 2 bases to trimming and J lost 7 bases; unmatched junction nucleotides: 5. The CDR3 has 14 residues. CDR1 is SGHTA, CDR2 FQGNSA, per germline. CDR3 bases: TGTGCCAGCAGCTTAAGCAGGACAGGGGTTGGCTACACCTTC. Amino acid sequence: CASSLSRTGVGYTF.

This clone was detected only once. The V and J genes are TRBV5-1 and TRBJ2-7; D is uncertain. Trimming took 0 bases from V and 4 from J, leaving 14 bases between them. The CDR3 length is 15 residues. Germline lookup yields CDR1 SGHRS and CDR2 YFSETQ. CDR3 loop: CASSLVAGEWYEQYF. CDR3 coding DNA: TGCGCCAGCAGCTTGGTGGCAGGCGAGTGGTACGAGCAGTACTTC. Looking up the rest from reference TRBV5-1 and TRBJ2-7 gives the full variable domain: KAGVTQTPRYLIKTRGQQVTLSCSPISGHRSVSWYQQTPGQGLQFLFEYFSETQRNKGNFPGRFSGRQFSNSRSEMNVSTLELGDSALYLCASSLVAGEWYEQYFGPGTRLTVT.

The rearrangement joins TRBV19 to TRBJ1-6, with D possibly TRBD1 on 5 matching bases. The germline V and J ends were trimmed by 7 bases and 5 bases, with 9 bases remaining between them. The germline V gene has CDR1 LNHDA and CDR2 SQIVND (reference sequence). The CDR3 has 13 residues. The CDR3 sequence is CASTRGHNSPLHF. Here the CDR3 DNA reads TGTGCCAGTACTAGGGGCCATAATTCACCCCTCCACTTT.

The chain joins TRBV7-8 to TRBJ2-7; no clear D gene. V was pared by 5 bases and J by 3 bases, with 8 bases between. Germline V gene sequence: CDR1 SGHVS, CDR2 FQNEAQ. The CDR3 length is 12 residues. CDR3 bases: TGTGCCAGCAGCCCGAGTCACTACGAGCAGTACTTC. Residues: CASSPSHYEQYF.

This rearrangement joins TRBV7-3 to TRBJ1-1; tentative D call: TRBD1 (6 bases). Germline assignment: CDR1 SGHTA and CDR2 FQGTGA. Trimming pared 4 bases from V and 0 bases from J, leaving 18 bases between. This CDR3 is built from 17 residues. The CDR3 here is CASSSSLWTALNTEAFF. The DNA of the CDR3 is TGTGCCAGCAGCTCAAGCCTCTGGACAGCCCTGAACACTGAAGCTTTCTTT.

The genes are TRBV5-4 and TRBJ2-3; TRBD1 matches at 8 bases. Unmatched junction bases numbered 3, after V lost 0 bases and J lost 3 bases. Germline lookup yields CDR1 SGHNT and CDR2 YYREEE (reference sequence). The CDR3 covers 15 residues. CDR3 sequence reads: CASSLEQGATDTQYF. CDR3 DNA sequence: TGTGCCAGCAGCTTGGAGCAGGGGGCTACAGATACGCAGTATTTT.

The rearrangement uses TRBV7-3 and TRBJ2-3; the match to TRBD2 covers 9 bases. V lost 3 bases to trimming and J lost 1 base; unmatched junction nucleotides: 2. The CDR3 consists of 15 residues. Germline lookup yields CDR1 SGHTA and CDR2 FQGTGA. The DNA for the CDR3 is TGTGCCAGCAGCTTCATAGCGGGGGGCACAGATACGCAGTATTTT. It codes for CASSFIAGGTDTQYF.

This clone was seen a single time. This chain uses TRBV7-9 with TRBJ2-1; tentative D call: TRBD2 (5 bases). Germline values: CDR1 SEHNR, CDR2 FQNEAQ (reference sequence). V was trimmed by 2 bases and J by 8 bases, leaving 19 bases between them. CDR3 length equals 16 residues. CDR3: CASSLSFVGRIDEQFF. The CDR3 bases are TGTGCCAGCAGCTTATCTTTCGTGGGGAGAATAGATGAGCAGTTCTTC.

This clone has a single count. The chain is built from TRBV9 and TRBJ2-2, with 7 bases aligning to TRBD2. CDR3 length: 15 residues. The J segment lost 9 bases and the V segment lost 0 bases, leaving 8 bases of the junction unmatched. CDR1 is SGDLS and CDR2 is YYNGEE in the germline V gene. DNA of the CDR3: TGTGCCAGCAGCGTAGTCGGCCACAGCGGGAGGGAGCTGTTTTTT. Its translation is CASSVVGHSGRELFF.

The chain recombines TRBV6-2 or TRBV6-3 with TRBJ1-4; unclear D gene. The CDR3 length is 15 residues. V was shortened by 4 bases and J by 8 bases, with 17 bases between the two germline ends. CDR1 and CDR2 (germline): MNHEY, SVGEGT. In DNA, the CDR3 is TGTGCCAGCAGTTCCCTGTGGGCCTTCCGAGAAAAACTGTTTTTT. It codes for CASSSLWAFREKLFF.

As concerns this clone: Other DNA variants within this sample encode the same CDR3. The chain uses TRBV5-1 and TRBJ1-2; D remains unclear. The CDR3 contains 14 residues. V lost 4 bases to trimming and J lost 0 bases, with 10 bases between them. Germline V lookup: CDR1 SGHRS, CDR2 YFSETQ. The CDR3 DNA follows: TGCGCCAGCAGCCTGCAGACAACTAACTATGGCTACACCTTC. Translating it yields CASSLQTTNYGYTF.

A few counts support this clone. The gene calls are TRBV19 and TRBJ1-2; 9 bases match TRBD1. This CDR3 region has 14 residues. With V trimmed by 5 bases and J by 4 bases, 5 bases remained unmatched. The germline V gene encodes CDR1 LNHDA and CDR2 SQIVND (reference sequence). The CDR3 DNA sequence: TGTGCCAGTAGTTTGGGACAGGGAGGCTATGGCTACACCTTC. Its translation: CASSLGQGGYGYTF.

This clone was seen just once. The identical CDR3 is also encoded by other nucleotide sequences in the sample. V usage is TRBV19 and J usage is TRBJ2-1, with 12 bases identical to TRBD2. CDR3 length: 15 amino acids. Germline CDR1 and CDR2: LNHDA and SQIVND (reference sequence). Trimming cost V 4 bases and J 4 bases; bases outside gene matches: 2. CDR3 DNA sequence: TGTGCCAGTAGTAAACTAGCGGGGGGATACAATGAGCAGTTCTTC. This translates into CASSKLAGGYNEQFF.